Below are 29 T cell receptor beta chains sequenced from a single sample in a study of CD8+CD57+ T cells in acquired aplastic anemia. Researchers used genomic DNA as the template to profile TCR beta VDJ and CDR3. TCRdb itself ran the reads through MiXCR, one entry per CDR3 protein. The sample holds tens of thousands of distinct CDR3 sequences, about 63% seen once. CD8+CD57+ cell expansion had been shown by flow cytometry in patients chosen for sequencing. Source material: sorted CD4+, CD8+, or CD8+CD57+ T cells (not recorded which) from PBMCs. Receptors were obtained from a human donor with aplastic anemia.

This clonotype was counted many times. The V and J genes are TRBV11-2 and TRBJ2-5; D is unresolved. The V end lost 3 bases, the J end lost 1 base, and 15 bases lay between the germline ends. The CDR3 consists of 16 residues. The germline CDR1 and CDR2 sequences are SGHAT and FQNNGV. CDR3 DNA: TGTGCCAGCAGCTTCGAGAGATTCCCGGGCCAAGAGACCCAGTACTTC. This encodes CASSFERFPGQETQYF.

The rearrangement joins TRBV15 to TRBJ2-1, with D uncertain. The CDR3 has 13 residues. The germline V and J ends were trimmed by 1 base and 3 bases, with 4 bases remaining between them. Germline V CDR1 and CDR2: LNHNV, YYDKDF (reference sequence). The CDR3 nucleotides read TGTGCCACCAGCAGAGCTGGCTACAATGAGCAGTTCTTC. As protein: CATSRAGYNEQFF.

The rearrangement uses TRBV11-1 and TRBJ1-1, with D perhaps matching TRBD1 (5 bases). CDR1 SGHAT and CDR2 FQDESV come from the germline V gene (reference sequence). The CDR3 runs to 17 residues. Trimming removed 3 bases at V and 0 bases at J, with 17 bases between. The CDR3 reads CASSFDPMTVMNTEAFF. CDR3 nucleotide sequence: TGTGCCAGCAGCTTTGACCCAATGACAGTAATGAACACTGAAGCTTTCTTT.

In its sample, this clonotype is medium-sized (0.01 to 0.1%). The chain couples TRBV7-8 to TRBJ2-5, with D unresolved. Trimming stripped 1 base from V and 5 bases from J, with 8 bases between. Germline-derived CDR1 and CDR2 are SGHVS and FQNEAQ. The CDR3 has 13 amino acids. The CDR3 here is CASSLDRRETQYF. CDR3 nucleotides: TGTGCCAGCAGCTTAGACCGGCGGGAGACCCAGTACTTC.

This sequence joins TRBV2 and TRBJ2-7; D not resolved. CDR3 length equals 15 residues. V gave up 6 bases and J gave up 5 bases, with 20 bases separating them. The germline CDR1 and CDR2 sequences are SNHLY and FYNNEI. CDR3 sequence reads: CASRKDGRLTDEQYF. CDR3 in DNA: TGTGCCAGCAGGAAGGACGGACGGCTGACCGACGAGCAGTACTTC.

The genes are TRBV19 and TRBJ1-1, with D unclear. The CDR3 sequence is 12 residues long. CDR1 is LNHDA and CDR2 is SQIVND in the germline V gene (reference sequence). Trimming took off 2 bases at V and 5 bases at J, with 6 bases between the two ends. The DNA for the CDR3 is TGTGCCAGTAGTATAAAAAGTACTGAAGCTTTCTTT. It translates to CASSIKSTEAFF. The whole variable domain, filled in from reference TRBV19 and TRBJ1-1, reads DGGITQSPKYLFRKEGQNVTLSCEQNLNHDAMYWYRQDPGQGLRLIYYSQIVNDFQKGDIAEGYSVSREKKESFPLTVTSAQKNPTAFYLCASSIKSTEAFFGQGTRLTVV.

This chain connects TRBV7-8 to TRBJ2-1; a weak D match, TRBD2 (6 bases). The CDR3 runs 15 residues. The germline V and J ends were trimmed by 5 bases and 4 bases, with 15 bases remaining between them. CDR1 and CDR2 (germline): SGHVS, FQNEAQ. CDR3 amino acids: CASSLSGSLYNEQFF. CDR3 nucleotide sequence: TGTGCCAGCAGCCTTAGCGGTTCGCTATACAATGAGCAGTTCTTC.

This clonotype was observed once. The chain carries TRBV27 and TRBJ1-6; 8 bases agree with TRBD1. Germline lookup yields CDR1 MNHEY and CDR2 SMNVEV (reference sequence). The CDR3 loop spans 14 amino acids. Unmatched junction bases numbered 4, after V lost 4 bases and J lost 8 bases. This CDR3 is CASSWTGTDSPLHF. The CDR3 DNA sequence: TGTGCCAGCAGTTGGACAGGGACCGATTCACCCCTCCACTTT.

This clonotype was observed many times. V gene TRBV9 combines with J gene TRBJ2-1; TRBD2 agrees at 7 bases. Germline-derived CDR1 and CDR2 are SGDLS and YYNGEE. The J segment lost 4 bases and the V segment lost 4 bases, leaving 8 bases of the junction unmatched. There are 15 residues in the CDR3. The CDR3 loop reads CASSPPAGAYNEQFF. The DNA for the CDR3 is TGTGCCAGCAGCCCCCCCGCGGGAGCTTACAATGAGCAGTTCTTC.

This clonotype was recorded many times. This chain uses TRBV4-2 with TRBJ2-7; 9 positions agree with TRBD2. Germline V gene data show CDR1 as LGHNA and CDR2 as YNFKEQ. V lost 0 bases and J lost 5; bases outside the gene matches: 8. CDR3 length: 16 amino acids. The CDR3 coding sequence is TGTGCCAGCAGCCAAGAATCTAGCGGGGTGGTCGACGAGCAGTACTTC. The encoded protein is CASSQESSGVVDEQYF.

The chain employs TRBV24-1 and TRBJ2-3, with a possible D match to TRBD2 (5 bases). The germline V gene encodes CDR1 KGHDR and CDR2 SFDVKD. This CDR3 region has 14 residues. Trimming stripped 0 bases from V and 4 bases from J, with 7 bases between. The CDR3 sequence: CATSDLAGADTQYF. The CDR3 coding sequence is TGTGCCACCAGTGATTTGGCCGGGGCAGATACGCAGTATTTT.

In this sample, this clonotype turned up a few times. The V call is TRBV5-1, the J call TRBJ1-6; tentatively, D is TRBD1 (5 bases). Trimming pared 4 bases from V and 5 bases from J, leaving 19 bases between. The V gene's germline CDR1 is SGHRS and CDR2 YFSETQ. The CDR3 is made up of 17 amino acids. The CDR3 sequence: CASSMGSQGVHNSPLHF. Written as DNA, the CDR3 is TGCGCCAGCAGCATGGGCAGCCAGGGTGTGCATAATTCACCCCTCCACTTT. Full variable domain (missing parts from reference TRBV5-1 and TRBJ1-6): KAGVTQTPRYLIKTRGQQVTLSCSPISGHRSVSWYQQTPGQGLQFLFEYFSETQRNKGNFPGRFSGRQFSNSRSEMNVSTLELGDSALYLCASSMGSQGVHNSPLHFGNGTRLTVT.

In regard to this clonotype: One end of the junction varies from germline; a read error may be responsible. The chain recombines TRBV10-3 with TRBJ2-1; the D gene is possibly TRBD1 (5 bases). Germline V gives CDR1 ENHRY, CDR2 SYGVKD. CDR3 length equals 18 residues. In nucleotides, the CDR3 is TGTGCCATCGGTGAGTCGGTGGCAGGGCCTTATGGCTACAATGAGCAGTTCTTC. It translates to CAIGESVAGPYGYNEQFF.

The chain employs TRBV19 and TRBJ2-7, with D tentatively TRBD1 (5 bases). Per the germline V gene, CDR1 is LNHDA and CDR2 is SQIVND (reference sequence). The CDR3 runs 14 residues. V shed 3 bases and J shed 7 bases, with 16 bases lying between them. The CDR3 is CASSMYSLPGEQYF. DNA for the CDR3: TGTGCCAGTAGTATGTACAGTCTTCCAGGGGAGCAGTACTTC.

The chain uses TRBV2 and TRBJ2-7; the D gene is possibly TRBD2 (5 bases). The CDR3 totals 16 residues. The germline V and J ends were trimmed by 2 bases and 2 bases, with 16 bases remaining between them. Germline CDR1 reads SNHLY; CDR2 reads FYNNEI. The CDR3 DNA is TGTGCCAGCAGTGAAATCGGATCGGGGTTGCCCTACGAGCAGTACTTC. Its protein product is CASSEIGSGLPYEQYF.

The J gene is TRBJ2-7, the V gene TRBV9, with 9 bases identical to TRBD1. J gave up 5 bases and V 3 bases, and 6 bases lay outside the gene matches. Germline values: CDR1 SGDLS, CDR2 YYNGEE. The CDR3 spans 14 residues. The CDR3 bases are TGTGCCAGCAGCGGGGGACAGGGTGACCACGAGCAGTACTTC. As protein: CASSGGQGDHEQYF.

The rearrangement uses TRBV10-2 and TRBJ2-1; 9 nucleotides line up with TRBD2. The CDR3 covers 15 residues. CDR1 WSHSY and CDR2 SAAADI come from the germline V gene. V gave up 9 bases and J gave up 4 bases; unmatched junction bases: 10. The chain's CDR3 is CASQRTSDIYNEQFF. The CDR3 DNA reads TGCGCCAGTCAACGGACTAGCGACATATACAATGAGCAGTTCTTC.

Here the CDR3 DNA reads TGTGCCAGCACCCAGTGGACAGACTCCTACGAGCAGTACTTC. This codes for CASTQWTDSYEQYF. V gene TRBV2 combines with J gene TRBJ2-7; possible D gene TRBD1, 6 bases. Trimming took off 7 bases at V and 0 bases at J, with 13 bases between the two ends. The CDR3 covers 14 residues. In germline, CDR1 is SNHLY, CDR2 FYNNEI.

The gene calls are TRBV11-2 and TRBJ1-3; D unclear. CDR1 and CDR2 (germline): SGHAT, FQNNGV. Trimming stripped 2 bases from V and 3 bases from J, with 8 bases between. The CDR3 is made up of 14 amino acids. CDR3 DNA: TGTGCCAGCAGCTTATCCGATAATGGAAACACCATATATTTT. This encodes CASSLSDNGNTIYF.

This clonotype was counted ten times or more. The rearrangement uses TRBV5-1 and TRBJ2-7; 9 bases map to TRBD2. The CDR3 spans 15 residues. Trimming removed 4 bases from V and 1 base from J; junction bases left unmatched: 6. Germline V gene sequence: CDR1 SGHRS, CDR2 YFSETQ. The CDR3 DNA reads as TGCGCCAGCAGCCGGGGACTAGCAAGATCCTACGAGCAGTACTTC. This translates into CASSRGLARSYEQYF.

V is TRBV9 and J is TRBJ2-5; D ambiguous. V gave up 5 bases and J gave up 3 bases, with 17 bases separating them. CDR1 and CDR2 from the germline V gene are SGDLS and YYNGEE. The CDR3 has 15 residues. CDR3 sequence reads: CASSEFPWNEETQYF. CDR3 nucleotides: TGTGCCAGCAGTGAATTTCCGTGGAATGAAGAGACCCAGTACTTC.

This clonotype was recorded many times. The chain employs TRBV5-4 and TRBJ1-1, with D hard to call. Germline assignment: CDR1 SGHNT and CDR2 YYREEE (reference sequence). V was trimmed by 5 bases and J by 1 base, leaving 6 bases between them. The CDR3 spans 12 residues. This chain's CDR3 is CASSTANTEAFF. In nucleotides, the CDR3 is TGTGCCAGCAGTACAGCGAACACTGAAGCTTTCTTT.

This clonotype showed up many times. The genes are TRBV5-1 and TRBJ2-3; 9 bases agree with TRBD2. This CDR3 comprises 14 residues. The V and J ends lost 6 bases and 3 bases, in that order; junction bases with no gene match: 5. CDR1 is SGHRS, CDR2 YFSETQ, per germline. CDR3 nucleotide sequence: TGCGCCAGCAAGGGCGGGGGGGAAACAGATACGCAGTATTTT. Translation: CASKGGGETDTQYF.

V gene TRBV7-6 combines with J gene TRBJ2-3; TRBD1 matches at 7 bases. The germline CDR1 and CDR2 sequences are SGHVS and FNYEAQ. The CDR3 spans 15 residues. Trimming cost V 5 bases and J 0 bases; bases outside gene matches: 5. CDR3 sequence (DNA): TGTGCCAGCAGCACCTCAGGGGGAAGCACAGATACGCAGTATTTT. Translated: CASSTSGGSTDTQYF.

This clonotype was seen at least ten times. V usage is TRBV4-1 and J usage is TRBJ2-2, with D unresolved. The CDR3 spans 13 residues. Trimming pared 2 bases from V and 5 bases from J, leaving 6 bases between. Germline lookup yields CDR1 MGHRA and CDR2 YSYEKL. The CDR3 nucleotides read TGCGCCAGCAGCCAATTCGGGACCGGGGAGCTGTTTTTT. Protein: CASSQFGTGELFF.

V gene TRBV2 combines with J gene TRBJ2-3; 7 bases match TRBD2. CDR3 length equals 13 residues. From germline, CDR1 is SNHLY and CDR2 FYNNEI. Trimming cost V 1 base and J 6 bases; bases outside gene matches: 1. The CDR3 is CASSEGGGDTQYF. In DNA, the CDR3 is TGTGCCAGCAGTGAAGGGGGGGGTGATACGCAGTATTTT.

This clonotype was seen many times. This chain joins TRBV19 and TRBJ1-2, with TRBD1 as a possible D gene (5 bases). Per the germline V gene, CDR1 is LNHDA and CDR2 is SQIVND (reference sequence). The CDR3 extends over 12 amino acids. V was pared by 4 bases and J by 4 bases, with 7 bases between. CDR3 region: CASSTGPYGYTF. The CDR3 DNA sequence: TGTGCCAGTAGTACGGGGCCCTATGGCTACACCTTC.

CDR3 region: CATSRAAGLSYEQYF. The CDR3 DNA reads TGTGCCACCAGCAGAGCGGCAGGGTTGTCCTACGAGCAGTACTTC. This sequence joins TRBV15 and TRBJ2-7, with D possibly TRBD1 on 5 matching bases. V was cut by 1 base and J by 1 base, with 11 bases left in between. This CDR3 spans 15 amino acids. Germline CDR1 and CDR2: LNHNV and YYDKDF (reference sequence).

As for this clonotype: The conserved final phenylalanine or tryptophan is absent from the CDR3, which likely points to a read error. It is unclear where the CDR3 begins or ends on the DNA, so no DNA is shown, and the CDR3 is as TCRdb lists it. The chain recombines TRBV19 with TRBJ2-6. The germline V gene has CDR1 LNHDA and CDR2 SQIVND (reference sequence). The CDR3 sequence runs 15 residues, both termini included. The CDR3 sequence is CASSIGSSGANVLKI.